Described below is a single T cell receptor (beta chain) sequence and its context. Its antigen is as yet unknown. TRB was amplified from around 250-460 ng of blood genomic DNA. This sample was taken from a study of T and B cells in COVID-19 patients. Study information: COVID-19 patients gave peripheral blood either during active infection or after recovery. Median age was approximately 35 years in the recovered cohort and about 67 years in the active-infection cohort. Of around 20 active-infection patients, fewer than 19 carried comorbidities linked to unfavorable COVID-19 outcome.

Overall study results and limits: Patients with COVID-19 reportedly showed strongly skewed T cell receptor beta variable and joining gene usage.

BIOMED2 TRB-A/B primer pools were used in multiplex TRB PCR. TCRdb re-called the multiplex PCR reads through MiXCR, storing one row per CDR3 protein. The sample contains about 22,000 distinct CDR3 sequences, 25% to 30% of which appear only once. Germline V gene sequence: CDR1 SQVTM, CDR2 ANQGSEA. This CDR3 region has 14 residues. V lost 4 bases and J lost 2; bases outside the gene matches: 7. The sequence was collected from a human donor who had recovered from COVID-19. The sample was blood. The chain employs TRBV29-1 and TRBJ1-2, with 7 bases lining up with TRBD1. In DNA form, the CDR3 reads TGCAGCGTTGCGAGGGGGCAGGCAAACTATGGCTACACCTTC. Protein product: CSVARGQANYGYTF. Based on the CDR3 plus reference TRBV29-1 and TRBJ1-2, the full variable domain is SAVISQKPSRDICQRGTSLTIQCQVDSQVTMMFWYRQQPGQSLTLIATANQGSEATYESGFVIDKFPISRPNLTFSTLTVSNMSPEDSSIYLCSVARGQANYGYTFGSGTRLTVV.